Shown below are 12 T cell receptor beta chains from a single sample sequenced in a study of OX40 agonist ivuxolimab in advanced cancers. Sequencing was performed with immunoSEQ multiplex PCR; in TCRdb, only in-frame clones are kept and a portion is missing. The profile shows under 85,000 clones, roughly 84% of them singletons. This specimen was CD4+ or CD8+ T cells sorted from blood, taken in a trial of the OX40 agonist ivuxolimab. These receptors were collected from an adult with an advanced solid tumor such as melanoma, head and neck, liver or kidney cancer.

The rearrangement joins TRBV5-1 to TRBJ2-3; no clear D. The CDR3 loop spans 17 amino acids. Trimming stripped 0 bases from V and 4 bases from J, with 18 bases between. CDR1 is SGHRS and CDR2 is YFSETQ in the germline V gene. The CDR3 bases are TGCGCCAGCAGCTTGGCAATCGTGGCCGACCCTGCAGATACGCAGTATTTT. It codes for CASSLAIVADPADTQYF.

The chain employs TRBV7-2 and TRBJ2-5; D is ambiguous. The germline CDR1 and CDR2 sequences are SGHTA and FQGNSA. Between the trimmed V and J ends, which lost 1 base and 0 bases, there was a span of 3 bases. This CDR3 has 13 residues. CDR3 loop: CASSLDYQETQYF. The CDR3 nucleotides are TGTGCCAGCAGCTTAGACTACCAAGAGACCCAGTACTTC.

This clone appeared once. CDR3 sequence reads: CASSQEGGGEAFF. In DNA, the CDR3 is TGCGCCAGCAGCCAAGAAGGGGGGGGCGAGGCTTTCTTT. V and J are TRBV4-3 and TRBJ1-1, with TRBD1 as a possible D gene (6 bases). This CDR3 is 13 amino acids long. CDR1 and CDR2 from the germline V gene are LGHNA and YSLEER. Trimming stripped 0 bases from V and 11 bases from J, with 13 bases between.

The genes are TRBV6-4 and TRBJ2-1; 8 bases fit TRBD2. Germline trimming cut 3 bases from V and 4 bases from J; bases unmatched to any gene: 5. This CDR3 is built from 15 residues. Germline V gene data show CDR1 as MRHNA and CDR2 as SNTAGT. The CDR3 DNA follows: TGTGCCAGCAGTGAGGCGGGGGGCTCTTACAATGAGCAGTTCTTC. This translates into CASSEAGGSYNEQFF.

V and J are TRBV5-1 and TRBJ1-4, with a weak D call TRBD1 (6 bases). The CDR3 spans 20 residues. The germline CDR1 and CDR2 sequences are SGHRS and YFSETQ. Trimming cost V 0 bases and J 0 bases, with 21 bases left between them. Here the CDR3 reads CASSLVWASGASTTNEKLFF. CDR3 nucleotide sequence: TGCGCCAGCAGCTTGGTCTGGGCCTCAGGGGCGAGTACAACTAATGAAAAACTGTTTTTT.

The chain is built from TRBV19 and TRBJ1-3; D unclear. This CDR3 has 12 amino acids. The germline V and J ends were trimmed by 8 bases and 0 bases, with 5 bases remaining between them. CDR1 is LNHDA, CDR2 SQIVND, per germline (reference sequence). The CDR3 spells CASGPSGNTIYF. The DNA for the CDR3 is TGTGCCAGTGGGCCCTCTGGAAACACCATATATTTT.

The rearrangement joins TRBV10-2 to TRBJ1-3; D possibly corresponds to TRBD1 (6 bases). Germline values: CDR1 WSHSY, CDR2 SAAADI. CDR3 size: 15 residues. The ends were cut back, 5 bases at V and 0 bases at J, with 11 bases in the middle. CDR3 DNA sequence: TGCGCCAGCAGTTTAGGGGGTATCTCTGGAAACACCATATATTTT. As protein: CASSLGGISGNTIYF.

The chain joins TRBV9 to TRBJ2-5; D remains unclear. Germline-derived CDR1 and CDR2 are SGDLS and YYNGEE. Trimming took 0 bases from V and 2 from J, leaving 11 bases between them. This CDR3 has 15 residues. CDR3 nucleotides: TGTGCCAGCAGCGTAGTGACGCATGAACAAGAGACCCAGTACTTC. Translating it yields CASSVVTHEQETQYF.

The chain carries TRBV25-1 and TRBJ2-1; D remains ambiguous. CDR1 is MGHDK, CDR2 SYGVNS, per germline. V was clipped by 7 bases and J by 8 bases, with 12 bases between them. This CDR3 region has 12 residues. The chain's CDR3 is CASKEQNYEQFF. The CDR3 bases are TGTGCCAGCAAGGAACAAAACTATGAGCAGTTCTTC.

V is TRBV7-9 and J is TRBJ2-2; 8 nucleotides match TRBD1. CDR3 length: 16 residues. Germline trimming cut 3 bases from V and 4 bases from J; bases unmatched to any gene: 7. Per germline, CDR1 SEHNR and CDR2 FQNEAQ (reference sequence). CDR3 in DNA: TGTGCCAGCAGCTTGCTCATGGGACAGGCCACCGGGGAGCTGTTTTTT. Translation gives CASSLLMGQATGELFF.

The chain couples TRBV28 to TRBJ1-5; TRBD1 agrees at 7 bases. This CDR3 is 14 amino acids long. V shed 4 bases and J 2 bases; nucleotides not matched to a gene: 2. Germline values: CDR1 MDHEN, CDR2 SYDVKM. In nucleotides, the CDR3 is TGTGCCAGCAGTTGGGACAGTGGCAATCAGCCCCAGCATTTT. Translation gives CASSWDSGNQPQHF.

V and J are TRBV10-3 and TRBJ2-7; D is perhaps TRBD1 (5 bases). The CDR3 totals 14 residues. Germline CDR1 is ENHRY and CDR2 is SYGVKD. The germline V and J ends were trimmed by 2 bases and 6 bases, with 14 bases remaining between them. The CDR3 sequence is CAISEGARIPEQYF. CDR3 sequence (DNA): TGTGCCATCAGTGAGGGGGCGCGAATACCCGAGCAGTACTTC.